This T cell receptor beta chain was documented in a study of vaccination and CD4 T cells after COVID-19. For the study at large: The makeup of the convalescents was six males and four females, two of them Hispanic. Researchers treated control cultures with a CEFX pool, an HIV-1 Nef pool, or no peptide. Findings and caveats of the study: Early timepoints after natural infection were not analyzed in these convalescent patients.

With the Oncomine TCR Beta short-read assay, DNA from cultured CD4+ T cells was sequenced. TCRdb re-analysed the PCR reads in MiXCR, keeping a single row per CDR3 protein. The data contain some 21,000 distinct CDR3 sequences, approximately 45% of them singletons. Remarks on this clonotype: The target antigen is unknown.

Treatment in this sample: roughly 11-day PBMC culture with coronavirus spike peptide pools or control peptides (ViraFEST assay). Expanded clonotypes were found by TCR sequencing after peptide-pool stimulation (ViraFEST). Germline V gene sequence: CDR1 DFQATT, CDR2 SNEGSKA (reference sequence). The V gene end was trimmed by 2 bases and the J gene end by 7 bases; junction bases not matched to a gene: 4. CDR3 length: 13 amino acids. This specimen consisted of CD4+ T cells from blood, cultured in vitro, obtained before SARS-CoV-2 vaccination. The chain joins TRBV20-1 to TRBJ2-1, with 8 bases fitting TRBD1. This clonotype was obtained from a human donor who had recovered from COVID-19. The CDR3 bases are TGCAGTGCTAGATGGACAGGGTGGAATGAGCAGTTCTTC. Translated, it gives CSARWTGWNEQFF.